These T cell receptor beta chains were read from a single sample in a study of PD-L1 blockade in urothelial cancer. Assay: immunoSEQ multiplex PCR; the TCRdb copy retains only in-frame clones and omits some. This sample yields tens of thousands of clones, of which nearly 90% are seen a single time; 1.6% belongs to the top ten. This material consisted of PBMCs, taken around atezolizumab (anti-PD-L1) treatment. The receptor source for this set is a man between 60 and 75 years old with urothelial cancer. Each CDR3 is given with its conserved first and last residue. D genes are given only for firm matches. Size tells how often a clone was seen (once, few, many) or the class of an expanded clone, and some rows leave it out.

D: .
size: .
J: TRBJ2-2
V: TRBV4-1
length: 15
DNA: TGCGCCAGCACCTACAGGGAAGGAAGAACCGGGGAGCTGTTTTTT
CDR3: CASTYREGRTGELFF

D: TRBD2
size: once
J: TRBJ2-1
V: TRBV7-3
length: 18
DNA: TGTGCCAGCAGCCTAACCCATTCCTCTAGCGGGAGGTCGCCCGGGCAGTTCTTC
CDR3: CASSLTHSSSGRSPGQFF

D: TRBD1
size: .
J: TRBJ2-7
V: TRBV2
length: 16
DNA: TGTGCCAGCAGCACCGGTCCGGGACAGGGGGCCTACGAGCAGTACTTC
CDR3: CASSTGPGQGAYEQYF

D: .
size: .
J: TRBJ2-7
V: TRBV7-2
length: 15
DNA: TGTGCCAGCATTCCCGTGCGGCACAACGGGAACGAGCAGTACTTC
CDR3: CASIPVRHNGNEQYF

D: TRBD2
size: .
J: TRBJ2-1
V: TRBV5-1
length: 17
DNA: TGCGCCAGCAGCCGCCATGGTTTGGGAGGGGAGTACAATGAGCAGTTCTTC
CDR3: CASSRHGLGGEYNEQFF

D: TRBD1
size: .
J: TRBJ1-6
V: TRBV7-2
length: 17
DNA: TGTGCCAGCAGCCCGGGCCCTGAGACAGGGTGGCGATCACCCCTCCACTTT
CDR3: CASSPGPETGWRSPLHF

D: .
size: few
J: TRBJ1-4
V: TRBV5-5
length: 14
DNA: TGTGCCAGCAGCTTCCGAGCAACTAATGAAAAACTGTTTTTT
CDR3: CASSFRATNEKLFF

D: TRBD2
size: .
J: TRBJ2-5
V: TRBV2
length: 19
DNA: TGTGCCAGCAGTGACCGGGGCTTGGAGCGGGAGGGAATGGGAGAGACCCAGTACTTC
CDR3: CASSDRGLEREGMGETQYF

D: TRBD1
size: once
J: TRBJ2-1
V: TRBV7-2
length: 15
DNA: TGTGCCAGCAGCTTAGCTGGACAGGCCTACAATGAGCAGTTCTTC
CDR3: CASSLAGQAYNEQFF

D: .
size: .
J: TRBJ2-2
V: TRBV11-2
length: 13
DNA: TGTGCCAGCAGCCTACCAGGCCCCGGGGAGCTGTTTTTT
CDR3: CASSLPGPGELFF

D: TRBD1
size: .
J: TRBJ1-4
V: TRBV5-1
length: 15
DNA: TGCGCCAGCAGCGAGGGGACAGGGGGGAGGGAAAAACTGTTTTTT
CDR3: CASSEGTGGREKLFF

D: TRBD1
size: .
J: TRBJ2-7
V: TRBV28
length: 15
DNA: TGTGCCAGCAGTACACCGGGGACAGGGGTGAGCGAGCAGTACTTC
CDR3: CASSTPGTGVSEQYF

D: TRBD1
size: .
J: TRBJ2-3
V: TRBV10-3
length: 13
DNA: TGTGCCATCAGTACAGGGGGGAGGGATACGCAGTATTTT
CDR3: CAISTGGRDTQYF

D: .
size: .
J: TRBJ1-2
V: TRBV30
length: 11
DNA: TGTGCCAAGGGGGTGGGCTATGGCTACACCTTC
CDR3: CAKGVGYGYTF

D: TRBD1
size: .
J: TRBJ1-2
V: TRBV6-1
length: 13
DNA: TGTGCCAGCAGTGAAGACAGGGGCACGGGGTACACCTTC
CDR3: CASSEDRGTGYTF

D: TRBD1
size: .
J: TRBJ2-1
V: TRBV11-3
length: 17
DNA: TGTGCCAGCAGCTTACAGATAGAGGGACAGGGAGTTTTTCCGCAGTTCTTC
CDR3: CASSLQIEGQGVFPQFF

D: .
size: .
J: TRBJ1-1
V: TRBV6-1
length: 17
DNA: TGTGCCAGCAGTGAAACCGTAGGAGGCTCCACGAACACTGAAGCTTTCTTT
CDR3: CASSETVGGSTNTEAFF

D: .
size: .
J: TRBJ1-4
V: TRBV6-6
length: 13
DNA: TGTGCCAGCAGCACTAACAGGGACGAAAAACTGTTTTTT
CDR3: CASSTNRDEKLFF

D: .
size: .
J: TRBJ2-7
V: TRBV27
length: 12
DNA: TGTGCCAGCAGAGGGGGTCCCTACGAGCAGTACTTC
CDR3: CASRGGPYEQYF

D: TRBD2
size: .
J: TRBJ2-5
V: TRBV28
length: 14
DNA: TGTGCCAGCAGTTTAGGGGGGGGCCAAGAGACCCAGTACTTC
CDR3: CASSLGGGQETQYF

D: .
size: few
J: TRBJ1-3
V: TRBV9
length: 14
DNA: TGTGCCAGCAGCGTGGGAGGGGCTGGAAACACCATATATTTT
CDR3: CASSVGGAGNTIYF

D: .
size: once
J: TRBJ2-3
V: TRBV5-5
length: 17
DNA: TGTGCCAGCAGCCCAGGGTGGGGGCGGGCCGGCACAGATACGCAGTATTTT
CDR3: CASSPGWGRAGTDTQYF

D: TRBD1
size: .
J: TRBJ2-3
V: TRBV7-3
length: 13
DNA: TGTGCCACACGGGACAGGGGGACAGATACGCAGTATTTT
CDR3: CATRDRGTDTQYF

D: .
size: .
J: TRBJ2-1
V: TRBV7-6
length: 16
DNA: TGTGCCAGCAGCTTATCAACGGGAGTAACCTACAATGAGCAGTTCTTC
CDR3: CASSLSTGVTYNEQFF

D: .
size: .
J: TRBJ1-1
V: TRBV2
length: 14
DNA: TGTGCCAGCAGTGGAGGGACAAGGGGGACTGAAGCTTTCTTT
CDR3: CASSGGTRGTEAFF

D: TRBD1
size: .
J: TRBJ1-2
V: TRBV6-4
length: 16
DNA: TGTGCCAGCAGTGTCATCACAGGGGGCGCTGACTATGGCTACACCTTC
CDR3: CASSVITGGADYGYTF

D: .
size: .
J: TRBJ1-2
V: TRBV6-1
length: 13
DNA: TGTGCCAGCAGTGAAATAGGAGGGAATGGCTACACCTTC
CDR3: CASSEIGGNGYTF

D: .
size: .
J: TRBJ2-3
V: TRBV7-2
length: 16
DNA: TGTGCCAGCAGCCTCTTGGCTGGGACAATAACAGATACGCAGTATTTT
CDR3: CASSLLAGTITDTQYF

D: .
size: .
J: TRBJ2-5
V: TRBV20-1
length: 11
DNA: TGCAGTGCGAGGCACCAAGAGACCCAGTACTTC
CDR3: CSARHQETQYF

D: .
size: once
J: TRBJ2-7
V: TRBV15
length: 13
DNA: TGTGCCACCAGCAGAATTAAGAGCGGCGAGCAGTACTTC
CDR3: CATSRIKSGEQYF

D: TRBD2
size: .
J: TRBJ2-1
V: TRBV10-3
length: 14
DNA: TGTGCCATCGGGTCGACTAGCGGAATAGAGGAGCAGTTCTTC
CDR3: CAIGSTSGIEEQFF

D: .
size: .
J: TRBJ1-3
V: TRBV2
length: 14
DNA: TGTGCCAGCAGTGAAGCGGGGCCTGGAAACACCATATATTTT
CDR3: CASSEAGPGNTIYF

D: TRBD2
size: .
J: TRBJ2-5
V: TRBV2
length: 17
DNA: TGTGCCAGCAGTGAATCTCCTAGCGGGGGGGCCGGAGAGACCCAGTACTTC
CDR3: CASSESPSGGAGETQYF

D: TRBD2
size: .
J: TRBJ2-3
V: TRBV2
length: 16
DNA: TGTGCCAGCAGTGATTATGTAGCGGGAGATGGAGATACGCAGTATTTT
CDR3: CASSDYVAGDGDTQYF

D: .
size: .
J: TRBJ1-2
V: TRBV28
length: 12
DNA: TGTGCCAGCAGTTTGCGGGGATATGGCTACACCTTC
CDR3: CASSLRGYGYTF

D: .
size: .
J: TRBJ2-3
V: TRBV19
length: 15
DNA: TGTGCCAGTAGTGGCCGGGGTCGCTTAGGGAATACGCAGTATTTT
CDR3: CASSGRGRLGNTQYF

D: .
size: .
J: TRBJ1-5
V: TRBV5-5
length: 14
DNA: TGTGCCAGCAGCTTACAGGGTGTAGACCAGCCCCAGCATTTT
CDR3: CASSLQGVDQPQHF

D: TRBD1
size: .
J: TRBJ2-7
V: TRBV5-3
length: 16
DNA: TGTGCCAGACGGTGCCTGGACAGGAGAAAGTCCTACGAGCAGTACTTC
CDR3: CARRCLDRRKSYEQYF

D: TRBD1
size: .
J: TRBJ1-6
V: TRBV15
length: 17
DNA: TGTGCCACCAGCAGAAGAAGACAGGGGGCTCATAATTCACCCCTCCACTTT
CDR3: CATSRRRQGAHNSPLHF

D: .
size: .
J: TRBJ1-2
V: TRBV28
length: 14
DNA: TGTGCCAGCAGGTTAGCCACCAGGGGCACTGGCTACACCTTC
CDR3: CASRLATRGTGYTF

D: .
size: .
J: TRBJ2-1
V: TRBV29-1
length: 12
DNA: TGCAGCGTTCCCCGAGGATACAATGAGCAGTTCTTC
CDR3: CSVPRGYNEQFF

D: .
size: once
J: TRBJ2-3
V: TRBV12-5
length: 11
DNA: TGTGCTAGTGGTGTAGCAGATACGCAGTATTTT
CDR3: CASGVADTQYF

D: .
size: .
J: TRBJ2-1
V: TRBV5-1
length: 16
DNA: TGCGCCAGCAGCTTGGGGGGCTCCGGAGAATTCAATGAGCAGTTCTTC
CDR3: CASSLGGSGEFNEQFF

D: TRBD1
size: few
J: TRBJ1-1
V: TRBV29-1
length: 13
DNA: TGCAGCGCTGGGGACAGGGTAGGGACTGAAGCTTTCTTT
CDR3: CSAGDRVGTEAFF

D: TRBD1
size: .
J: TRBJ2-2
V: TRBV4-3
length: 15
DNA: TGCGCCAGCAGCCTAAGGACAGGGACCACCGGGGAGCTGTTTTTT
CDR3: CASSLRTGTTGELFF

D: TRBD1
size: .
J: TRBJ2-2
V: TRBV30
length: 13
DNA: TGTGCCTGGAGTCGACAGGGGCTTGCGGAGCTGTTTTTT
CDR3: CAWSRQGLAELFF

D: TRBD2
size: .
J: TRBJ2-1
V: TRBV11-2
length: 15
DNA: TGTGCCAGCAGTTGGACTAGCGGGGGGGCCGGGGAGCAGTTCTTC
CDR3: CASSWTSGGAGEQFF

D: TRBD2
size: .
J: TRBJ2-3
V: TRBV19
length: 14
DNA: TGTGCCAGTAGTACGGCTGGCGGGAGCGATACGCAGTATTTT
CDR3: CASSTAGGSDTQYF

D: TRBD2
size: .
J: TRBJ2-3
V: TRBV28
length: 18
DNA: TGTGCCAGCAGTTTACAGACTAGCGGGAGGGGTAGCACAGATACGCAGTATTTT
CDR3: CASSLQTSGRGSTDTQYF

D: TRBD2
size: once
J: TRBJ2-3
V: TRBV9
length: 13
DNA: TGTGCCAGCAGCGTAGAAACCGGGACTAAGGAGTATTTT
CDR3: CASSVETGTKEYF

D: TRBD1
size: .
J: TRBJ2-3
V: TRBV10-3
length: 16
DNA: TGTGCCATCAGGACCCCGGGACAGGGGGCGAGAGATACGCAGTATTTT
CDR3: CAIRTPGQGARDTQYF

D: .
size: once
J: TRBJ1-3
V: TRBV7-2
length: 18
DNA: TGTGCCAGCAGCTTAAAACGTAAAGAGACAGGTGCTGGAAACACCATATATTTT
CDR3: CASSLKRKETGAGNTIYF

D: TRBD2
size: .
J: TRBJ2-2
V: TRBV19
length: 14
DNA: TGTGCCAGTACAGCGGGATGGAACACCGGGGAGCTGTTTTTT
CDR3: CASTAGWNTGELFF

D: TRBD2
size: .
J: TRBJ2-7
V: TRBV10-3
length: 17
DNA: TGTGCCATCAGTGACTATGTACTAGCGGAAGGAAGCTACGAGCAGTACTTC
CDR3: CAISDYVLAEGSYEQYF